The 21 T cell receptor beta chains listed next were all sequenced from one sample in a study of blood T cell repertoires in COVID-19. Repertoires were generated with immunoSEQ multiplex PCR, while TCRdb's copy carries only in-frame clones and drops some. The sample lists about 200,000 clones; approximately 90% were seen once. The sample comprised PBMCs or T cells enriched from blood (not recorded which). The receptors come from a man aged 25 to 40 who had recovered from COVID-19.

The count of this clone is one. The V gene is TRBV9, the J gene TRBJ1-4, with a weak D call TRBD1 (6 bases). Trimming pared 0 bases from V and 7 bases from J, leaving 10 bases between. The CDR3 has 14 residues. CDR1 and CDR2 from the germline V gene are SGDLS and YYNGEE. DNA for the CDR3: TGTGCCAGCAGCGTAGGCCCACAGGGTGAAAAACTGTTTTTT. It encodes CASSVGPQGEKLFF.

This clone was counted once. V and J are TRBV9 and TRBJ2-7; D is possibly TRBD2 (5 bases). The CDR3 sequence is 12 residues long. The germline CDR1 and CDR2 sequences are SGDLS and YYNGEE. Trimming removed 4 bases from V and 6 bases from J, with 11 bases in between. Written as DNA, the CDR3 is TGTGCCAGCAGCCCCCGGGGTGGCGAGCAGTACTTC. As protein: CASSPRGGEQYF.

The chain uses TRBV7-9 and TRBJ1-2, with D possibly being TRBD1 (6 bases). V lost 3 bases, J lost 3 bases, and 8 bases lay in between. CDR1 is SEHNR, CDR2 FQNEAQ, per germline (reference sequence). The CDR3 spans 13 residues. CDR3: CASSFPGDYGYTF. DNA of the CDR3: TGTGCCAGCAGCTTTCCAGGGGACTATGGCTACACCTTC.

The V and J genes are TRBV7-9 and TRBJ1-1; TRBD1 might be the D (5 bases). This CDR3 has 17 amino acids. V lost 1 base, J lost 0 bases, and 15 bases lay in between. Germline V gene sequence: CDR1 SEHNR, CDR2 FQNEAQ (reference sequence). CDR3 coding DNA: TGTGCCAGCAGCTTAGGGGCAGGGAGGGCCATGAACACTGAAGCTTTCTTT. This gives the protein CASSLGAGRAMNTEAFF.

This clone came up once. The rearrangement links TRBV30 to TRBJ1-1; 10 bases agree with TRBD1. V was clipped by 2 bases and J by 5 bases; unmatched bases: 11. Germline values: CDR1 GTSNPN, CDR2 SVGIG (reference sequence). This CDR3 comprises 16 residues. CDR3 coding DNA: TGTGCCTGGAGTCCGAATCGAGACAGGGGGCGGACTGAAGCTTTCTTT. Amino acid sequence: CAWSPNRDRGRTEAFF.

This clone has a single count. One end of the junction is discordant with germline, which a read error may explain. The V call is TRBV2, the J call TRBJ1-5, with 7 bases matching TRBD1. Germline V gene lookup returns CDR1 SNHLY and CDR2 FYNNEI. This CDR3 spans 15 amino acids. CDR3 in amino acids: CASREGTVSNQPQHF. CDR3 in DNA: TGTGCCAGCAGAGAAGGGACAGTTAGCAATCAGCCCCAGCATTTT.

A word on this clone: A junction boundary mismatches the germline segment, possibly from a read error. V is TRBV7-7 and J is TRBJ2-2; 8 positions agree with TRBD2. The length of the CDR3 is 17 residues. Germline assignment: CDR1 SSHAT and CDR2 FNYEAQ (reference sequence). The CDR3 DNA reads as TGTGCTAGCAGCTTAGCCGGGAGGGGAGTTAACACCGGGGAGCTGTTTTTT. Its translation: CASSLAGRGVNTGELFF.

This chain connects TRBV7-6 to TRBJ2-7; 9 bases map to TRBD1. Germline CDR1 is SGHVS and CDR2 is FNYEAQ. Trimming took 3 bases from V and 5 from J; bases not matched to a gene: 8. CDR3 size: 15 residues. In DNA form, the CDR3 reads TGTGCCAGCAGCTTGAAATCGGGACAGGGCGACGAGCAGTACTTC. Its protein is CASSLKSGQGDEQYF. The complete variable domain, with remaining parts taken from reference TRBV7-6 and TRBJ2-7, reads GAGVSQSPRYKVTKRGQDVALRCDPISGHVSLYWYRQALGQGPEFLTYFNYEAQQDKSGLPNDRFSAERPEGSISTLTIQRTEQRDSAMYRCASSLKSGQGDEQYFGPGTRLTVT.

V and J are TRBV27 and TRBJ1-5; TRBD1 matches 8 bases. J gave up 6 bases and V 5 bases, and 3 bases lay outside the gene matches. CDR3 size: 13 residues. Germline CDR1 MNHEY, CDR2 SMNVEV (reference sequence). The CDR3 protein is CASSNGQGQPQHF. CDR3 nucleotide sequence: TGTGCCAGCAGTAACGGACAGGGTCAGCCCCAGCATTTT.

In this sample, this clone turned up a few times. The rearrangement joins TRBV2 to TRBJ2-3, with 14 nucleotides matching TRBD2. From germline, CDR1 is SNHLY and CDR2 FYNNEI. The CDR3 has 16 amino acids. With 4 bases clipped from V and 4 bases from J, the junction kept 4 bases outside the gene matches. The CDR3 region has the DNA TGTGCCAGCAGTGTAGGGACTAGCGGGAGCGCAGATACGCAGTATTTT. Protein sequence: CASSVGTSGSADTQYF.

The chain recombines TRBV1 with TRBJ1-5. TRBV1 constitutes a pseudogene. This CDR3 comprises 15 residues. CDR3 protein: CTSSQDRYAGQPQHF. Written as DNA, the CDR3 is TGCACCAGCAGCCAAGACAGGTATGCGGGTCAGCCCCAGCATTTT.

The chain joins TRBV28 to TRBJ2-1; 7 nucleotides agree with TRBD1. The CDR3 has 15 amino acids. From germline, CDR1 is MDHEN and CDR2 SYDVKM. Trimming took 2 bases from V and 8 from J; bases not matched to a gene: 9. The CDR3 loop reads CASSLMYRGWHEQFF. CDR3 bases: TGTGCCAGCAGTTTAATGTACAGGGGCTGGCATGAGCAGTTCTTC.

The genes are TRBV11-2 and TRBJ2-2; 10 nucleotides align to TRBD2. The CDR3 spans 18 residues. Losses at the gene ends were 3 bases for V and 6 bases for J; bases not matched to a gene: 13. The germline gives CDR1 SGHAT, CDR2 FQNNGV. The CDR3 DNA follows: TGTGCCAGCAGCTTCAGTACTAGCGGGACAGGTTTTGCCGGGGAGCTGTTTTTT. Encoded protein: CASSFSTSGTGFAGELFF.

A single count supports this clone. The V gene is TRBV7-6, the J gene TRBJ2-3; 12 bases are shared with TRBD2. Trimming removed 2 bases from V and 8 bases from J; junction bases left unmatched: 8. Germline CDR1 reads SGHVS; CDR2 reads FNYEAQ. CDR3 length: 16 residues. CDR3 bases: TGTGCCAGCAGCTTAACACTAGCGGGAGGAAGAGGTACGCAGTATTTT. Amino acids: CASSLTLAGGRGTQYF.

V is TRBV4-1 and J is TRBJ1-1; 9 bases are shared with TRBD1. J lost 7 bases, V lost 2 bases, and 5 bases had no gene match. CDR1 and CDR2 from the germline V gene are MGHRA and YSYEKL. The CDR3 has 14 amino acids. Here the CDR3 reads CASSQFDRGNEAFF. The CDR3 DNA reads as TGCGCCAGCAGCCAATTTGACAGGGGGAATGAAGCTTTCTTT.

The rearrangement links TRBV7-8 to TRBJ2-1; D is unresolved. Germline lookup yields CDR1 SGHVS and CDR2 FQNEAQ. The length of the CDR3 is 14 residues. The V end was cut by 3 bases, the J end by 3 bases, with 9 bases between. The CDR3 region is CASSLILGYNEQFF. The CDR3 DNA sequence: TGTGCCAGCAGCTTGATACTCGGCTACAATGAGCAGTTCTTC.

The chain recombines TRBV30 with TRBJ2-3; D perhaps matches TRBD2 (6 bases). Germline V lookup: CDR1 GTSNPN, CDR2 SVGIG (reference sequence). The V and J ends lost 0 bases and 7 bases respectively, with 11 bases between them. The CDR3 consists of 13 residues. The chain's CDR3 is CAWSVLAGYTQYF. The CDR3 nucleotides read TGTGCCTGGAGTGTACTAGCCGGGTATACGCAGTATTTT.

The CDR3 here is CATSAGRSFPEPQHF. CDR3 coding DNA: TGTGCCACCAGTGCTGGAAGGAGTTTTCCTGAGCCCCAGCATTTT. The chain has TRBV24-1 and TRBJ1-5; D unclear. CDR1 is KGHDR, CDR2 SFDVKD, per germline. Between the trimmed V and J ends, which lost 5 bases and 8 bases, there was a span of 18 bases. The CDR3 is 15 residues long.

This clone was detected only once. V gene TRBV5-4 combines with J gene TRBJ2-2, with a possible D match to TRBD2 (7 bases). Trimming removed 1 base at V and 4 bases at J, with 17 bases between. CDR1 and CDR2 from the germline V gene are SGHNT and YYREEE (reference sequence). This CDR3 spans 17 amino acids. In DNA, the CDR3 is TGTGCCAGCAGCTTGTTTGTGGGGGGGCCGCTCACCGGGGAGCTGTTTTTT. Its protein product is CASSLFVGGPLTGELFF.

V is TRBV15 and J is TRBJ2-5, with a weak D call TRBD2 (6 bases). Germline V gene lookup returns CDR1 LNHNV and CDR2 YYDKDF (reference sequence). There are 15 residues in the CDR3. Trimming pared 1 base from V and 1 base from J, leaving 10 bases between. The CDR3 DNA sequence: TGTGCCACCAGCAGAGGCGGGGTAGGCCAAGAGACCCAGTACTTC. Residues: CATSRGGVGQETQYF.

The CDR3 reads CASSLGVWEQGDTGELFF. The CDR3 DNA reads TGTGCCAGCAGCTTAGGGGTTTGGGAACAGGGCGACACCGGGGAGCTGTTTTTT. The chain uses TRBV11-2 and TRBJ2-2; tentative D call: TRBD1 (6 bases). The V and J ends lost 1 base and 3 bases respectively, with 18 bases between them. This CDR3 is 18 amino acids long. Germline-derived CDR1 and CDR2 are SGHAT and FQNNGV.